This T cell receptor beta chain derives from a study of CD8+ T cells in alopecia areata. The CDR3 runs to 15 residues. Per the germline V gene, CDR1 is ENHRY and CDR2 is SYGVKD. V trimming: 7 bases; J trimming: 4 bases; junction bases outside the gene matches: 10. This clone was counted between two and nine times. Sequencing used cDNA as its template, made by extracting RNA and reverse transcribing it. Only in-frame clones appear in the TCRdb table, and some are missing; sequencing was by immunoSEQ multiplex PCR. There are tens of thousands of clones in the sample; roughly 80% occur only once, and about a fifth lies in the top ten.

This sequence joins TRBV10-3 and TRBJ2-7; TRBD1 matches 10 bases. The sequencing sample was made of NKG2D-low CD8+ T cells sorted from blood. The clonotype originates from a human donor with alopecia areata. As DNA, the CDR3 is TGTGCCATCACCCCGGGACAGGGGAACTCTTACGAGCAGTACTTC. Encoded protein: CAITPGQGNSYEQYF.